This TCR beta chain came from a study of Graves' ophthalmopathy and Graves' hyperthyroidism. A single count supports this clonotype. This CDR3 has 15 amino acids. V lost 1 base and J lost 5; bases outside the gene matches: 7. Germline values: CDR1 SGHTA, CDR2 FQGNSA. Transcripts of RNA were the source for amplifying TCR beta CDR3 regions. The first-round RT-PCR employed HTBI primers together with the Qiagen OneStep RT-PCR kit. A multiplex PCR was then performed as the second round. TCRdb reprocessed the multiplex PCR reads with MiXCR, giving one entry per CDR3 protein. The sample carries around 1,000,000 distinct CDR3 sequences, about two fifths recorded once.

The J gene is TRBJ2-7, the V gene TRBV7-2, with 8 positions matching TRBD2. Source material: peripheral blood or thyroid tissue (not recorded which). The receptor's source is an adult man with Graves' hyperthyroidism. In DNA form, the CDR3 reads TGTGCCAGCAGCTTAGATGTTAGCGGGAACAACGAGCAGTACTTC. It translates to CASSLDVSGNNEQYF.